This is a list of T cell receptor beta chains from one sample in a study of cytomegalovirus exposure and HLA in healthy donors. The table came from immunoSEQ multiplex PCR; TCRdb's copy has only in-frame clones and leaves some out. The table shows about 94,000 clones, with 79% occurring only once. Sequencing was done on a sample of PBMCs. Receptors were obtained from a woman aged 40 to 50 in good health and CMV-seronegative. The CDR3 runs from the conserved cysteine through the conserved F or W. A D gene is named only where the DNA matches it firmly. Only part of the rows carry a size: once, few, many, or a class if the clone is expanded.

J	length	size	V	D	DNA	CDR3
TRBJ1-6	16	-	TRBV2	-	TGTGCCAGCAGTGAAACCCGACAGCCCTTTAATTCACCCCTCCACTTT	CASSETRQPFNSPLHF
TRBJ1-5	14	-	TRBV2	TRBD1	TGTGCCAGCAGGGGGACAGGGTTTAATCAGCCCCAGCATTTT	CASRGTGFNQPQHF
TRBJ1-5	15	-	TRBV4-2	TRBD1	TGTGCCAGCAGGGCTGACAGGGGCGGCAATCAGCCCCAGCATTTT	CASRADRGGNQPQHF
TRBJ1-5	14	few	TRBV5-1	-	TGCGCCAGCAGTGAGGACGGAGGGGATCAGCCCCAGCATTTT	CASSEDGGDQPQHF
TRBJ1-3	13	few	TRBV6-5	-	TGTGCCAGCAGGCCTACCGGTGGAAACACCATATATTTT	CASRPTGGNTIYF
TRBJ1-3	15	-	TRBV6-1	TRBD1	TGTGCCAGCAGTGGGGACAGGGGTGATAGAAACACCATATATTTT	CASSGDRGDRNTIYF
TRBJ1-4	14	few	TRBV7-6	-	TGTGCCAGCAGCTTGACACCAACTAATGAAAAACTGTTTTTT	CASSLTPTNEKLFF
TRBJ1-3	16	-	TRBV7-2	-	TGTGCCAGCAGCTTACGTGGGCAGAAGAATGGAAACACCATATATTTT	CASSLRGQKNGNTIYF
TRBJ1-1	13	few	TRBV18	-	TGTGCCAGCTCACCACGACAGGACACTGAAGCTTTCTTT	CASSPRQDTEAFF
TRBJ1-1	13	-	TRBV5-6	TRBD1	TGCGCCAGCAGCTTAGGACAGGAGGTGTATGCTTTCTTT	CASSLGQEVYAFF
TRBJ1-3	12	few	TRBV7-2	-	TGTGCCAGCAGCCACAGGGGAAACACCATATATTTT	CASSHRGNTIYF
TRBJ2-1	14	-	TRBV4-3	TRBD2	TGCGCCAGCAGGCTAGCGGGAAAGAACAATGAGCAGTTCTTC	CASRLAGKNNEQFF
TRBJ1-1	13	-	TRBV2	TRBD1	TGTGCCAGCAGGGCGACAGGGGGCACTGAAGCTTTCTTT	CASRATGGTEAFF
TRBJ2-6	15	-	TRBV2	-	TGTGCCAGCAGTCTACAGGGTGGCGGGGCCAACGTCCTGACTTTC	CASSLQGGGANVLTF
TRBJ2-7	13	few	TRBV7-9	TRBD1	TGTGCCAGCAGGGGACAGGGAACCTACGAGCAGTACTTC	CASRGQGTYEQYF
TRBJ2-2	16	-	TRBV5-1	TRBD1	TGCGCCAGCAGCTTGGACAGGGGCGCGAACACCGGGGAGCTGTTTTTT	CASSLDRGANTGELFF
TRBJ2-3	14	-	TRBV5-1	TRBD1	TGCGCCAGCAGCCCAGGACAGGGCCTAGATACGCAGTATTTT	CASSPGQGLDTQYF
TRBJ2-5	16	-	TRBV5-1	TRBD1	TGCGCCAGCAGCTTGGGGCCAGGGGGTCGGTCGGAGACCCAGTACTTC	CASSLGPGGRSETQYF
TRBJ2-3	16	-	TRBV7-2	TRBD2	TGTGCCAGCAGCCGGCCCCTAGCGGGGGACACAGATACGCAGTATTTT	CASSRPLAGDTDTQYF
TRBJ2-5	13	-	TRBV7-7	-	TGTGCTAGCAGCTTAAACTTAGAAGAGACCCAGTACTTC	CASSLNLEETQYF
TRBJ1-6	15	-	TRBV5-6	TRBD1	TGTGCCAGCAGTACTCGACAGGGTGATAATTCACCCCTCCACTTT	CASSTRQGDNSPLHF
TRBJ1-3	17	-	TRBV5-1	TRBD1	TGCGCCAGCATGGAAGGGGGCAGCTTCCCCTCTGGAAACACCATATATTTT	CASMEGGSFPSGNTIYF
TRBJ1-1	14	few	TRBV5-1	TRBD1	TGCGCCAGCAGCCTAGACAGGGGACGCACTGAAGCTTTCTTT	CASSLDRGRTEAFF